The 30 T cell receptor beta chains reported below all come from one sample, sequenced in a study of stem cell transplantation in POMP-related autoinflammatory disease. TCRdb's table, derived via immunoSEQ multiplex PCR, lists solely in-frame clones and lacks some. Of around 32,000 clones in the sample, 85% to 90% were seen once. Sequencing used CD4+ T cells from PBMCs, obtained before stem cell transplantation. Receptors originate from a human donor with POMP-related autoinflammation and immune dysregulation (PRAID).

The V and J genes are TRBV27 and TRBJ2-3, with a tentative D call TRBD1 (5 bases). Germline loops: CDR1 MNHEY, CDR2 SMNVEV (reference sequence). The CDR3 has 16 amino acids. The V end was cut by 6 bases, the J end by 4 bases, with 20 bases between. The CDR3 reads CASRHIKGQGADTQYF. As DNA, the CDR3 is TGTGCCAGCAGACATATAAAGGGGCAGGGCGCAGATACGCAGTATTTT.

The chain recombines TRBV29-1 with TRBJ1-4, with D unclear. CDR3 length: 13 amino acids. The ends were cut back, 7 bases at V and 0 bases at J, with 9 bases in the middle. Germline loops: CDR1 SQVTM, CDR2 ANQGSEA. Here the CDR3 DNA reads TGCAGCGCCCTAGGTTCAACTAATGAAAAACTGTTTTTT. This translates into CSALGSTNEKLFF.

About this clone itself: The same CDR3 can be traced to other DNA sequences in this sample. The chain recombines TRBV4-1 with TRBJ2-5; 13 bases match TRBD2. CDR3 length: 15 residues. V lost 6 bases, J lost 5 bases, and 6 bases stayed unmatched. Looked up from germline, CDR1 is MGHRA and CDR2 is YSYEKL. As DNA, the CDR3 is TGCGCCAGCAGTCCTGGACTAGCGGGAGTCGAGACCCAGTACTTC. Translation: CASSPGLAGVETQYF.

There are a few counts of this clone. The V call is TRBV6-1, the J call TRBJ2-7; D not resolved. Germline V gives CDR1 MNHNS, CDR2 SASEGT. The V gene lost 6 bases and the J gene lost 4 bases, with 4 bases spanning the gap. This CDR3 comprises 10 residues. For the CDR3, the DNA is TGTGCCAGCAGCCGGTACGAGCAGTACTTC. It codes for CASSRYEQYF.

This chain uses TRBV15 with TRBJ2-7; D may be TRBD1 (5 bases). The V gene lost 0 bases and the J gene lost 3 bases, with 12 bases spanning the gap. CDR3 length: 15 amino acids. Germline assignment: CDR1 LNHNV and CDR2 YYDKDF (reference sequence). The CDR3 sequence is CATSRDRPTDYEQYF. CDR3 sequence (DNA): TGTGCCACCAGCAGAGACCGGCCGACAGACTACGAGCAGTACTTC.

This clone was seen a single time. The chain recombines TRBV4-1 with TRBJ2-7; 10 bases fit TRBD2. V was clipped by 4 bases and J by 4 bases; unmatched bases: 4. The CDR3 runs to 14 residues. Germline lookup yields CDR1 MGHRA and CDR2 YSYEKL. CDR3 DNA sequence: TGCGCCAGCAGCCTAACTAGCGGGGAATACGAGCAGTACTTC. The encoded protein is CASSLTSGEYEQYF.

The J gene is TRBJ2-7, the V gene TRBV28, with 13 bases that match TRBD2. Germline V gene sequence: CDR1 MDHEN, CDR2 SYDVKM. The CDR3 loop spans 16 amino acids. V shed 7 bases and J 1 base; nucleotides not matched to a gene: 7. The CDR3 DNA follows: TGTGCCAGCACCCGGACTAGCGGGAGTGTTTCCTACGAGCAGTACTTC. Translating gives CASTRTSGSVSYEQYF.

The chain has TRBV19 and TRBJ1-2; D uncertain. The CDR3 contains 14 residues. V was clipped by 0 bases and J by 6 bases, with 11 bases between them. The V gene's germline CDR1 is LNHDA and CDR2 SQIVND (reference sequence). CDR3 in amino acids: CASSIDRTPDGYTF. Written as DNA, the CDR3 is TGTGCCAGTAGTATAGATCGCACCCCTGATGGCTACACCTTC.

Turning to this clone: This CDR3 is also generated by other DNA sequences in the sample. Written as DNA, the CDR3 is TGCGCCAGCAGCTGGACTAGCGGGACCTACGAGCAGTACTTC. Translated, it gives CASSWTSGTYEQYF. The chain has TRBV5-1 and TRBJ2-7; 12 nucleotides align to TRBD2. Germline CDR1 SGHRS, CDR2 YFSETQ. This CDR3 spans 14 amino acids. The trim removed 3 bases at V and 2 bases at J, leaving 0 bases unmatched.

The chain links TRBV6-5 to TRBJ2-2; TRBD2 aligns across 7 bases. Germline CDR1 MNHEY, CDR2 SVGAGI. The CDR3 is made up of 15 amino acids. V shed 6 bases, J shed 3 bases, and the junction held 7 bases outside the gene matches. CDR3 in amino acids: CASSLLAEHTGELFF. DNA for the CDR3: TGTGCCAGCAGCCTTCTAGCGGAACACACCGGGGAGCTGTTTTTT.

The chain combines TRBV6-6 with TRBJ2-3; D is possibly TRBD1 (6 bases). V was clipped by 6 bases and J by 3 bases, with 19 bases between them. Germline V gene sequence: CDR1 MNHNY, CDR2 SVGAGI (reference sequence). There are 16 residues in the CDR3. The CDR3 region is CASRPHRVTRTDTQYF. The CDR3 DNA reads as TGTGCCAGCAGACCCCACAGGGTAACAAGGACAGATACGCAGTATTTT.

This clone showed up just once. V is TRBV5-1 and J is TRBJ1-2; 9 bases align to TRBD1. The germline gives CDR1 SGHRS, CDR2 YFSETQ. Trimming cost V 1 base and J 5 bases; bases outside gene matches: 3. The length of the CDR3 is 14 residues. CDR3 coding DNA: TGCGCCAGCAGCTTGCCCGACAGGGGGTATGGCTACACCTTC. It encodes CASSLPDRGYGYTF. Variable domain in full (rest from reference TRBV5-1 and TRBJ1-2): KAGVTQTPRYLIKTRGQQVTLSCSPISGHRSVSWYQQTPGQGLQFLFEYFSETQRNKGNFPGRFSGRQFSNSRSEMNVSTLELGDSALYLCASSLPDRGYGYTFGSGTRLTVV.

This chain connects TRBV5-1 to TRBJ2-2; tentative D call: TRBD2 (5 bases). CDR3 length: 13 amino acids. The ends were cut back, 0 bases at V and 6 bases at J, with 6 bases in the middle. Per the germline V gene, CDR1 is SGHRS and CDR2 is YFSETQ. The CDR3 is CASSLGGAGELFF. The CDR3 coding sequence is TGCGCCAGCAGCTTGGGGGGAGCCGGGGAGCTGTTTTTT.

The chain links TRBV6-4 to TRBJ1-1; D is unresolved. This CDR3 spans 14 amino acids. Deletions cut 4 bases from V and 1 base from J, with 10 bases between. In germline, CDR1 is MRHNA, CDR2 SNTAGT. CDR3 nucleotides: TGTGCCAGCAGTGCAGAAGGTGGGAACACTGAAGCTTTCTTT. It is translated as CASSAEGGNTEAFF.

The V call is TRBV18, the J call TRBJ2-6, with TRBD1 as a possible D gene (5 bases). CDR3 size: 16 residues. CDR1 and CDR2 (germline): KGHSH, LQKENI. The ends were cut back, 2 bases at V and 0 bases at J, with 8 bases in the middle. The chain's CDR3 is CASSPRQTSGANVLTF. DNA for the CDR3: TGTGCCAGCTCACCAAGACAGACCTCTGGGGCCAACGTCCTGACTTTC.

This chain connects TRBV27 to TRBJ1-1; D not resolved. V was cut by 4 bases and J by 1 base, with 10 bases left in between. The CDR3 totals 14 residues. The V gene's germline CDR1 is MNHEY and CDR2 SMNVEV (reference sequence). The CDR3 region has the DNA TGTGCCAGCAGTTCGACGGGCTGGAACACTGAAGCTTTCTTT. Amino acid sequence: CASSSTGWNTEAFF.

V gene TRBV5-1 combines with J gene TRBJ2-5; D not certain. The CDR3 contains 14 residues. Germline lookup yields CDR1 SGHRS and CDR2 YFSETQ. Trimming removed 0 bases at V and 2 bases at J, with 8 bases between. CDR3 nucleotides: TGCGCCAGCAGCTTGGAAGGGCGGCAAGAGACCCAGTACTTC. Its protein product is CASSLEGRQETQYF.

The chain is built from TRBV19 and TRBJ1-1; 7 nucleotides line up with TRBD1. The germline CDR1 and CDR2 sequences are LNHDA and SQIVND (reference sequence). The CDR3 is 15 amino acids. V lost 6 bases, J lost 4 bases, and 11 bases stayed unmatched. CDR3 amino acids: CASSPTPTGVTEAFF. The CDR3 DNA reads as TGTGCCAGTAGCCCTACGCCCACAGGGGTCACTGAAGCTTTCTTT. Variable domain in full (rest from reference TRBV19 and TRBJ1-1): DGGITQSPKYLFRKEGQNVTLSCEQNLNHDAMYWYRQDPGQGLRLIYYSQIVNDFQKGDIAEGYSVSREKKESFPLTVTSAQKNPTAFYLCASSPTPTGVTEAFFGQGTRLTVV.

This chain uses TRBV11-2 with TRBJ2-5; TRBD1 is a possible D gene (7 bases). Looked up from germline, CDR1 is SGHAT and CDR2 is FQNNGV. There are 13 residues in the CDR3. V was trimmed by 6 bases and J by 5 bases, leaving 13 bases between them. The CDR3 DNA reads TGTGCCAGCAGTCTGACAGGGAGGGAGACCCAGTACTTC. Translating it yields CASSLTGRETQYF. Based on the CDR3 plus reference TRBV11-2 and TRBJ2-5, the full variable domain is EAGVAQSPRYKIIEKRQSVAFWCNPISGHATLYWYQQILGQGPKLLIQFQNNGVVDDSQLPKDRFSAERLKGVDSTLKIQPAKLEDSAVYLCASSLTGRETQYFGPGTRLLVL.

The rearrangement links TRBV28 to TRBJ2-3; D ambiguous. The ends were cut back, 5 bases at V and 1 base at J, with 13 bases in the middle. Per germline, CDR1 MDHEN and CDR2 SYDVKM. This CDR3 has 15 residues. DNA for the CDR3: TGTGCCAGCAGTGACGCCCCCCTTGGCACAGATACGCAGTATTTT. Translation gives CASSDAPLGTDTQYF. The full variable domain, its missing parts supplied by reference TRBV28 and TRBJ2-3, is DVKVTQSSRYLVKRTGEKVFLECVQDMDHENMFWYRQDPGLGLRLIYFSYDVKMKEKGDIPEGYSVSREKKERFSLILESASTNQTSMYLCASSDAPLGTDTQYFGPGTRLTVL.

This chain connects TRBV6-5 to TRBJ2-7; 7 bases fit TRBD1. Trimming at V came to 5 bases and at J to 6 bases, leaving 7 bases not matched to a gene. CDR1 is MNHEY, CDR2 SVGAGI, per germline. This CDR3 has 13 residues. CDR3 coding DNA: TGTGCCAGCAGTCCCGGACAGGTTCCCGAGCAGTACTTC. It encodes CASSPGQVPEQYF.

This clone showed up just a few times. The chain combines TRBV27 with TRBJ1-6; 7 bases are shared with TRBD1. The CDR3 spans 12 residues. Germline V lookup: CDR1 MNHEY, CDR2 SMNVEV (reference sequence). V gave up 5 bases and J gave up 15 bases; unmatched junction bases: 7. The CDR3 protein is CASSLYRGVLHF. In nucleotides, the CDR3 is TGTGCCAGCAGTCTTTACAGGGGAGTCCTCCACTTT.

The chain combines TRBV6-5 with TRBJ1-2, with D maybe TRBD1 (5 bases). The length of the CDR3 is 14 residues. Trimming pared 6 bases from V and 8 bases from J, leaving 19 bases between. Germline CDR1 MNHEY, CDR2 SVGAGI. CDR3 sequence reads: CASSLAPGGRGYTF. The CDR3 nucleotides are TGTGCCAGCAGCCTAGCCCCCGGGGGACGGGGCTACACCTTC.

The CDR3 reads CASGGQGNTEAFF. The DNA for the CDR3 is TGTGCCAGCGGTGGACAGGGGAACACTGAAGCTTTCTTT. The chain recombines TRBV21-1 with TRBJ1-1; the table gives TRBD1 as D, unverified against the DNA. TRBV21-1 is flagged as a pseudogene. The CDR3 has 13 residues.

The chain couples TRBV5-1 to TRBJ2-3; D gene uncertain. Germline V gene data show CDR1 as SGHRS and CDR2 as YFSETQ. V shed 4 bases and J shed 1 base, with 10 bases lying between them. The CDR3 spans 14 residues. CDR3 sequence (DNA): TGCGCCAGCAGCCCGACCCTACGCACAGATACGCAGTATTTT. It encodes CASSPTLRTDTQYF. Combining the CDR3 with reference TRBV5-1 and TRBJ2-3 gives the whole variable domain KAGVTQTPRYLIKTRGQQVTLSCSPISGHRSVSWYQQTPGQGLQFLFEYFSETQRNKGNFPGRFSGRQFSNSRSEMNVSTLELGDSALYLCASSPTLRTDTQYFGPGTRLTVL.

This clone was counted a single time. Other DNA sequences within the sample encode an identical CDR3. The chain joins TRBV4-1 to TRBJ2-5, with a possible D match to TRBD1 (5 bases). The germline V gene has CDR1 MGHRA and CDR2 YSYEKL. V lost 1 base and J lost 1, with 10 bases in between. This CDR3 is built from 15 residues. The CDR3 here is CASSQASGRQETQYF. The CDR3 region has the DNA TGCGCCAGCAGCCAAGCGTCAGGGCGCCAAGAGACCCAGTACTTC.

This clone has a handful of counts. The chain recombines TRBV7-9 with TRBJ1-6; D not certain. Per germline, CDR1 SEHNR and CDR2 FQNEAQ (reference sequence). The V gene lost 2 bases and the J gene lost 13 bases, with 9 bases spanning the gap. The CDR3 is made up of 12 amino acids. The CDR3 coding sequence is TGTGCCAGCAGCTTAATTGAAGGGCCCCTCCACTTT. Protein sequence: CASSLIEGPLHF.

This clone was detected once. The rearrangement uses TRBV28 and TRBJ2-3; TRBD1 matches 7 bases. This CDR3 region has 14 residues. With V trimmed by 4 bases and J by 4 bases, 5 bases remained unmatched. Germline lookup yields CDR1 MDHEN and CDR2 SYDVKM. CDR3: CASSYRQGPDTQYF. The CDR3 coding sequence is TGTGCCAGCAGTTACCGACAGGGCCCAGATACGCAGTATTTT.

The chain employs TRBV5-4 and TRBJ2-3; 8 bases are shared with TRBD1. The germline CDR1 and CDR2 sequences are SGHNT and YYREEE (reference sequence). Unmatched junction bases numbered 2, after V lost 4 bases and J lost 4 bases. The CDR3 sequence is 13 residues long. The CDR3 region has the DNA TGTGCCAGCAGCGGACAGGGCGCAGATACGCAGTATTTT. This translates into CASSGQGADTQYF.

The chain carries TRBV7-2 and TRBJ1-1; D call uncertain. Germline V CDR1 and CDR2: SGHTA, FQGNSA. The CDR3 is 15 amino acids. The V and J ends lost 0 bases and 0 bases respectively, with 8 bases between them. The CDR3 DNA follows: TGTGCCAGCAGCTTAGCGGTCCAGATGAACACTGAAGCTTTCTTT. This codes for CASSLAVQMNTEAFF.